The 17 T cell receptor beta chains presented below share a single source sample, sequenced in a study of blood T cell repertoires in COVID-19. TCRdb keeps only in-frame clones here, not all; method: immunoSEQ multiplex PCR. The table includes roughly 250,000 clones, around 89% detected once. Sequencing input: PBMCs or T cells enriched from blood (not recorded which). Receptors were obtained from a woman aged 18-29 years who had recovered from COVID-19.

The rearrangement links TRBV4-2 to TRBJ2-5; the D gene is possibly TRBD2 (5 bases). The germline V and J ends were trimmed by 0 bases and 7 bases, with 15 bases remaining between them. Looked up from germline, CDR1 is LGHNA and CDR2 is YNFKEQ. This CDR3 has 15 amino acids. In DNA, the CDR3 is TGTGCCAGCAGCCAAGATGAGGGTGTGCTTAGGACCCAGTACTTC. This encodes CASSQDEGVLRTQYF.

This clone was seen at least ten times. The chain recombines TRBV7-8 with TRBJ1-2, with TRBD1 matching over 9 bases. The CDR3 extends over 15 amino acids. The V gene end was trimmed by 4 bases and the J gene end by 4 bases; junction bases not matched to a gene: 7. CDR1 and CDR2 (germline): SGHVS, FQNEAQ. CDR3 DNA sequence: TGTGCCAGCAGCTCAAATACAGGGGGCGGCTATGGCTACACCTTC. Protein: CASSSNTGGGYGYTF.

The chain links TRBV28 to TRBJ1-1, with 11 bases aligning to TRBD1. The CDR3 totals 15 residues. V lost 4 bases and J lost 5; bases outside the gene matches: 6. Looked up from germline, CDR1 is MDHEN and CDR2 is SYDVKM. The CDR3 DNA reads TGTGCCAGCAGTTCTGGACAGGGGGCTCTTACTGAAGCTTTCTTT. This encodes CASSSGQGALTEAFF.

V is TRBV4-1 and J is TRBJ1-3; D ambiguous. Germline CDR1 and CDR2: MGHRA and YSYEKL. The ends were cut back, 0 bases at V and 0 bases at J, with 9 bases in the middle. The CDR3 is 16 residues long. The CDR3 loop is CASSQENTNSGNTIYF. DNA of the CDR3: TGCGCCAGCAGCCAAGAAAACACCAACTCTGGAAACACCATATATTTT.

This chain links TRBV7-9 with TRBJ1-2; D possibly corresponds to TRBD1 (5 bases). The germline V and J ends were trimmed by 1 base and 1 base, with 13 bases remaining between them. The CDR3 consists of 16 residues. Germline-derived CDR1 and CDR2 are SEHNR and FQNEAQ (reference sequence). In DNA form, the CDR3 reads TGTGCCAGCAGCTTAGAACTGACAGAGAGTAACTATGGCTACACCTTC. It encodes CASSLELTESNYGYTF.

J is TRBJ2-5 and V is TRBV11-2; TRBD2 matches 10 bases. CDR3 size: 16 residues. V shed 4 bases, J shed 2 bases, and the junction held 7 bases outside the gene matches. Germline CDR1 and CDR2: SGHAT and FQNNGV. The CDR3 nucleotides read TGTGCCAGCAGCTCCCCTTTAGCGGGGGGACAAGAGACCCAGTACTTC. Its translation: CASSSPLAGGQETQYF. Using reference TRBV11-2 and TRBJ2-5 for the parts outside the CDR3, the full variable domain is EAGVAQSPRYKIIEKRQSVAFWCNPISGHATLYWYQQILGQGPKLLIQFQNNGVVDDSQLPKDRFSAERLKGVDSTLKIQPAKLEDSAVYLCASSSPLAGGQETQYFGPGTRLLVL.

This chain connects TRBV7-8 to TRBJ2-6; tentatively, D is TRBD1 (6 bases). The CDR3 contains 15 residues. V lost 5 bases and J 5 bases, leaving 13 bases between the germline ends. Germline loops: CDR1 SGHVS, CDR2 FQNEAQ. The CDR3 nucleotides read TGTGCCAGCAGCATCGGACAGCGACGGGCCAACGTCCTGACTTTC. Protein product: CASSIGQRRANVLTF.

The V call is TRBV19, the J call TRBJ1-4; tentatively, D is TRBD1 (5 bases). The V end lost 6 bases, the J end lost 8 bases, and 16 bases lay between the germline ends. There are 14 residues in the CDR3. The germline CDR1 and CDR2 sequences are LNHDA and SQIVND (reference sequence). The CDR3: CASSTGSSVEKLFF. The CDR3 DNA reads as TGTGCCAGTAGCACAGGATCGTCGGTCGAAAAACTGTTTTTT.

The chain employs TRBV18 and TRBJ2-7; weak D call: TRBD1 (5 bases). Germline V CDR1 and CDR2: KGHSH, LQKENI. V gave up 1 base and J gave up 3 bases, with 13 bases separating them. This CDR3 comprises 15 residues. The CDR3 protein is CASSPLSQGFYEQYF. For the CDR3, the DNA is TGTGCCAGCTCACCACTTAGTCAGGGATTCTACGAGCAGTACTTC.

The V call is TRBV12-3 or TRBV12-4, the J call TRBJ2-2; no firm D call. This CDR3 contains 13 residues. V was cut by 8 bases and J by 4 bases, with 11 bases left in between. CDR3 nucleotides: TGTGCCAGCGCCTTCGAGCCCACCGGGGAGCTGTTTTTT. Amino acid sequence: CASAFEPTGELFF.

This clone has only a few counts. The gene calls are TRBV5-4 and TRBJ1-2, with D possibly being TRBD1 (6 bases). Germline-derived CDR1 and CDR2 are SGHNT and YYREEE (reference sequence). V gave up 0 bases and J gave up 4 bases, with 10 bases separating them. The CDR3 has 14 amino acids. The chain's CDR3 is CASSLDRVAYGYTF. CDR3 nucleotides: TGTGCCAGCAGCTTGGACAGGGTGGCCTATGGCTACACCTTC.

The chain has TRBV29-1 and TRBJ1-1; tentatively, D is TRBD1 (6 bases). The CDR3 length is 19 residues. V shed 4 bases and J shed 1 base, with 28 bases lying between them. The germline V gene encodes CDR1 SQVTM and CDR2 ANQGSEA. The CDR3 here is CSVVHFPQGPGYRNTEAFF. CDR3 DNA: TGCAGCGTTGTTCATTTCCCGCAGGGGCCCGGATACCGGAACACTGAAGCTTTCTTT. Looking up the rest from reference TRBV29-1 and TRBJ1-1 gives the full variable domain: SAVISQKPSRDICQRGTSLTIQCQVDSQVTMMFWYRQQPGQSLTLIATANQGSEATYESGFVIDKFPISRPNLTFSTLTVSNMSPEDSSIYLCSVVHFPQGPGYRNTEAFFGQGTRLTVV.

The DNA of the CDR3 is TGCGCCAGCAGCCAAGAGGGACTAGCGGACCGTGATACCCAGTACTTC. As protein: CASSQEGLADRDTQYF. The V and J genes are TRBV4-1 and TRBJ2-5; 11 bases line up with TRBD2. This CDR3 has 16 amino acids. Germline CDR1 is MGHRA and CDR2 is YSYEKL. With V trimmed by 0 bases and J by 8 bases, 8 bases remained unmatched.

The chain recombines TRBV10-3 with TRBJ1-2, with D perhaps TRBD1 (6 bases). Germline V gene sequence: CDR1 ENHRY, CDR2 SYGVKD. The CDR3 runs 14 residues. Trimming pared 1 base from V and 5 bases from J, leaving 11 bases between. CDR3 protein: CAISEYREGYGYTF. CDR3 sequence (DNA): TGTGCCATCAGTGAGTACAGGGAGGGATATGGCTACACCTTC.

V gene TRBV19 combines with J gene TRBJ1-1; no firm D call. CDR3 length equals 14 residues. V lost 5 bases and J 1 base, leaving 11 bases between the germline ends. Germline V gene sequence: CDR1 LNHDA, CDR2 SQIVND (reference sequence). CDR3 DNA: TGTGCCAGTAGTGTGGGCTTGGGGAACACTGAAGCTTTCTTT. Protein sequence: CASSVGLGNTEAFF. The full variable domain, its missing parts supplied by reference TRBV19 and TRBJ1-1, is DGGITQSPKYLFRKEGQNVTLSCEQNLNHDAMYWYRQDPGQGLRLIYYSQIVNDFQKGDIAEGYSVSREKKESFPLTVTSAQKNPTAFYLCASSVGLGNTEAFFGQGTRLTVV.

This sequence joins TRBV5-1 and TRBJ1-1; 9 bases agree with TRBD1. Germline CDR1 SGHRS, CDR2 YFSETQ. The CDR3 consists of 16 residues. Trimming at V came to 2 bases and at J to 4 bases, leaving 9 bases not matched to a gene. CDR3 sequence (DNA): TGCGCCAGCAGCTTCCTGGGAACAGGGGGCGTCACTGAAGCTTTCTTT. Amino acid sequence: CASSFLGTGGVTEAFF.

This rearrangement joins TRBV11-2 to TRBJ2-5, with TRBD2 matching 11 bases. Germline-derived CDR1 and CDR2 are SGHAT and FQNNGV. Losses at the gene ends were 7 bases for V and 4 bases for J; bases not matched to a gene: 5. This CDR3 spans 14 amino acids. The CDR3: CASTTTSGTETQYF. The CDR3 DNA is TGTGCCAGCACCACGACTAGCGGGACAGAGACCCAGTACTTC.